This TCR beta chain was found in a study of blood T cell repertoires in COVID-19. Across the study: COVID-19 samples, acute and convalescent, were from the United States, Italy and Spain.

CDR3 size: 15 residues. CDR1 is SGHAT, CDR2 FQNNGV, per germline. The ends were cut back, 4 bases at V and 6 bases at J, with 18 bases in the middle. This table comes from immunoSEQ multiplex PCR, and its TCRdb copy is limited to in-frame clones, with some not included. The table includes under 300,000 clones, just over 90% detected once. Everyone who took part was roughly 18 to 100 years old, and they came from about two dozen US areas. What was sequenced was PBMCs or T cells enriched from blood (not recorded which). This clonotype originated in a woman younger than 35 who had recovered from COVID-19. The rearrangement links TRBV11-2 to TRBJ1-1; TRBD1 might be the D (6 bases). This chain's CDR3 is CASSSPMQGGAEAFF. Here the CDR3 DNA reads TGTGCCAGCAGCTCACCCATGCAAGGGGGGGCTGAAGCTTTCTTT.